The present entry profiles one TCR beta chain with its context. The same CDR3 can be traced to other DNA sequences in this sample. The data stem from a study of blood T cell repertoires in COVID-19. Study overall: COVID-19 samples, acute and convalescent, were from the United States, Italy and Spain.

As processed by the authors: By means of reference gene primer amplification, nucleated cell counts were estimated. Some clones are missing from TCRdb's copy, which holds only in-frame ones; the method was immunoSEQ multiplex PCR. That table is the source of V, J and clone size, and D and trimming were worked out from the DNA. The sample has 150,000 to 200,000 clones; 70% to 90% are singletons. Deletions cut 5 bases from V and 0 bases from J, with 7 bases between. The CDR3 has 13 amino acids. CDR1 is MDHEN, CDR2 SYDVKM, per germline. Source material: peripheral blood. The chain recombines TRBV28 with TRBJ1-2; a weak D match, TRBD1 (6 bases). This clonotype was sampled from a man between 60 and 75 years old with acute or convalescent COVID-19. The CDR3 here is CASSRTANYGYTF. The DNA for the CDR3 is TGTGCCAGCAGTCGGACAGCTAACTATGGCTACACCTTC.